The 2 T cell receptor beta chains reported below all come from one sample, sequenced in a study of T cells in Graves' hyperthyroidism and ophthalmopathy. Regions amplified from RNA transcripts were the TCR beta CDR3 regions. When the TCR CDR3 underwent first-round RT-PCR, the HTBI primer set was used. TCRdb reanalysed the multiplex PCR reads using MiXCR and keeps one entry per CDR3 protein. The data hold over 650,000 distinct CDR3 sequences, with 15% to 20% observed a single time. Material for sequencing was blood. The receptors here all came from a man younger than 35 with Graves' hyperthyroidism.

The genes are TRBV2 and TRBJ2-1, with D maybe TRBD2 (6 bases). Trimming took 5 bases from V and 4 from J, leaving 12 bases between them. The germline V gene encodes CDR1 SNHLY and CDR2 FYNNEI. CDR3 length equals 14 residues. This CDR3 reads CASSRASVYNEQFF. DNA of the CDR3: TGTGCCAGCAGTAGGGCTAGCGTATACAATGAGCAGTTCTTC.

This clonotype was counted at least ten times. CDR3 coding DNA: TGTGCCAGCAGAGAGGGGGCAAACGAGCAGTACTTC. Protein product: CASREGANEQYF. The chain recombines TRBV28 with TRBJ2-7, with 7 positions matching TRBD1. In germline, CDR1 is MDHEN, CDR2 SYDVKM. The CDR3 runs 12 residues. J gave up 5 bases and V 6 bases, and 4 bases lay outside the gene matches.